Presented here are 24 T cell receptor beta chains from one specimen sequenced in a study of regulatory T cells in long-lasting Graves disease. Investigators prepared the TCR beta libraries by applying iRepertoire HTBI primers and Arm-PCR of CDR3 regions. TCRdb analysed the multiplex PCR reads with MiXCR anew, one entry per CDR3 protein. Here the sample spans 700,000 or so distinct CDR3 sequences, about 30% being singletons. The time point is: persistent/refractory GD, antithyroid drugs over 5 years with positive TRAb. There was RNA extracted from PBMCs, and the TCR library was made from it. This specimen was peripheral blood mononuclear cells (PBMCs), taken when the disease was refractory, from a patient treated with antithyroid drugs. The receptors here all came from a female donor with Graves disease.

This clonotype was counted only a few times. The chain has TRBV20-1 and TRBJ2-4; 10 positions match TRBD1. The CDR3 length is 13 residues. The V and J ends lost 6 bases and 7 bases, in that order; junction bases with no gene match: 6. Germline assignment: CDR1 DFQATT and CDR2 SNEGSKA (reference sequence). The CDR3 here is CSATTGGRNIQYF. CDR3 DNA: TGCAGTGCAACGACAGGGGGCAGGAACATTCAGTACTTC.

This chain connects TRBV11-2 to TRBJ2-5; D gene ambiguous. CDR3 size: 19 residues. CDR1 and CDR2 (germline): SGHAT, FQNNGV. Trimming stripped 1 base from V and 1 base from J, with 22 bases between. CDR3 in amino acids: CASSLGLGFGKTPQETQYF. DNA for the CDR3: TGTGCCAGCAGCTTAGGATTGGGGTTTGGGAAGACCCCCCAAGAGACCCAGTACTTC.

This chain links TRBV20-1 with TRBJ1-2, with D hard to call. The length of the CDR3 is 12 residues. The germline CDR1 and CDR2 sequences are DFQATT and SNEGSKA (reference sequence). V dropped 4 bases and J dropped 8 bases, with 14 bases sitting between them. The CDR3, as DNA: TGCAGTGCTACACGGACGGTGGCCGGCTACACCTTC. Translating gives CSATRTVAGYTF.

This clonotype showed up many times. V and J are TRBV5-1 and TRBJ1-5; no reliable D call. The V end lost 0 bases, the J end lost 2 bases, and 9 bases lay between the germline ends. CDR1 and CDR2 from the germline V gene are SGHRS and YFSETQ. There are 15 residues in the CDR3. The CDR3 loop is CASSLEGSGNQPQHF. CDR3 nucleotides: TGCGCCAGCAGCTTGGAAGGGTCCGGCAATCAGCCCCAGCATTTT.

This clonotype was seen a few times. The chain uses TRBV24-1 and TRBJ1-2; no reliable D call. V lost 4 bases, J lost 7 bases, and 15 bases lay in between. Germline V gene lookup returns CDR1 KGHDR and CDR2 SFDVKD. The CDR3 runs 14 residues. The CDR3 sequence is CATSDPGRASGYTF. CDR3 DNA: TGTGCCACCAGTGACCCGGGCCGTGCTAGTGGCTACACCTTC.

This clonotype was seen at least ten times. The J gene is TRBJ1-1, the V gene TRBV28, with 7 bases aligning to TRBD1. Germline CDR1 MDHEN, CDR2 SYDVKM. Trimming took 5 bases from V and 0 from J; bases not matched to a gene: 6. CDR3 length: 15 residues. CDR3 residues: CASSINRGLNTEAFF. The CDR3, as DNA: TGTGCCAGCAGTATAAACAGGGGATTGAACACTGAAGCTTTCTTT.

The chain carries TRBV19 and TRBJ1-4, with D perhaps TRBD1 (5 bases). The length of the CDR3 is 13 residues. Trimming took off 5 bases at V and 7 bases at J, with 11 bases between the two ends. The germline gives CDR1 LNHDA, CDR2 SQIVND (reference sequence). The CDR3 coding sequence is TGTGCCAGTAGTGTCCGGGGCCGTGAAAAACTGTTTTTT. Residues: CASSVRGREKLFF.

This clonotype showed up just a few times. V usage is TRBV28 and J usage is TRBJ1-6; TRBD1 matches at 10 bases. The ends lost 0 bases at V and 8 bases at J; junction bases unmatched: 4. The CDR3 has 16 residues. Germline V gives CDR1 MDHEN, CDR2 SYDVKM. CDR3 residues: CASSLWAGTGDSPLHF. The DNA for the CDR3 is TGTGCCAGCAGTTTATGGGCCGGGACAGGGGATTCACCCCTCCACTTT.

The chain uses TRBV7-3 and TRBJ1-1, with D unclear. The CDR3 loop spans 14 amino acids. V gave up 5 bases and J gave up 5 bases, with 15 bases separating them. Germline CDR1 SGHTA, CDR2 FQGTGA. The CDR3 DNA reads TGTGCCAGCAGCCCTGGCAGCCTGAGGACTGAAGCTTTCTTT. Encoded protein: CASSPGSLRTEAFF.

This clonotype showed up many times. The chain combines TRBV2 with TRBJ2-7, with TRBD1 matching over 8 bases. The CDR3 covers 14 residues. From germline, CDR1 is SNHLY and CDR2 FYNNEI. V shed 4 bases, J shed 0 bases, and the junction held 2 bases outside the gene matches. CDR3 nucleotide sequence: TGTGCCAGCAGTGGACAGGGGACCTCCTACGAGCAGTACTTC. Translation gives CASSGQGTSYEQYF.

The chain recombines TRBV27 with TRBJ2-1; tentative D call: TRBD2 (5 bases). The CDR3 covers 12 residues. Trimming cost V 11 bases and J 7 bases, with 15 bases left between them. CDR1 is MNHEY, CDR2 SMNVEV, per germline (reference sequence). The chain's CDR3 is CAGRTPFNEQFF. As DNA, the CDR3 is TGTGCCGGCCGGACTCCTTTTAATGAGCAGTTCTTC.

CDR3 loop: CASKVEGNQPQHF. CDR3 nucleotide sequence: TGTGCCAGTAAGGTTGAGGGAAATCAGCCCCAGCATTTT. The rearrangement uses TRBV19 and TRBJ1-5, with no clear D. CDR1 and CDR2 from the germline V gene are LNHDA and SQIVND (reference sequence). This CDR3 is 13 amino acids long. The V end was cut by 7 bases, the J end by 4 bases, with 11 bases between.

This clonotype was found many times. The chain combines TRBV15 with TRBJ1-1; no definite D call. This CDR3 spans 13 amino acids. Germline V gene data show CDR1 as LNHNV and CDR2 as YYDKDF (reference sequence). V gave up 1 base and J gave up 1 base, with 4 bases separating them. CDR3 in DNA: TGTGCCACCAGCAGAGGGGGGAACACTGAAGCTTTCTTT. Translated: CATSRGGNTEAFF.

This clonotype was detected only a few times. CDR3 protein: CASRRQGGKEKLFF. CDR3 coding DNA: TGTGCCAGCAGGAGACAGGGCGGAAAAGAAAAACTGTTTTTT. The rearrangement joins TRBV6-1 to TRBJ1-4; 7 bases align to TRBD1. V shed 6 bases, J shed 8 bases, and the junction held 9 bases outside the gene matches. The CDR3 is 14 amino acids. CDR1 and CDR2 from the germline V gene are MNHNS and SASEGT.

This clonotype was detected many times. J is TRBJ2-7 and V is TRBV6-1; the match to TRBD1 covers 10 bases. The CDR3 totals 14 residues. V was clipped by 6 bases and J by 4 bases; unmatched bases: 6. CDR1 MNHNS and CDR2 SASEGT come from the germline V gene. CDR3 sequence (DNA): TGTGCCAGCAGGCCGACAGGGGGCTATTACGAGCAGTACTTC. Translation gives CASRPTGGYYEQYF.

This clonotype has more than one count but fewer than ten. V and J are TRBV29-1 and TRBJ2-5; D not certain. The germline CDR1 and CDR2 sequences are SQVTM and ANQGSEA. V was shortened by 6 bases and J by 2 bases, with 10 bases between the two germline ends. The CDR3 covers 12 residues. CDR3 in amino acids: CSVDRVQETQYF. The DNA for the CDR3 is TGCAGCGTGGATCGGGTTCAAGAGACCCAGTACTTC.

This clonotype was observed a few times. The chain is built from TRBV7-2 and TRBJ2-7, with 12 bases fitting TRBD1. Germline CDR1 reads SGHTA; CDR2 reads FQGNSA. The trim removed 1 base at V and 6 bases at J, leaving 22 bases unmatched. The CDR3 loop spans 21 amino acids. The DNA of the CDR3 is TGTGCCAGCAGCTTAGAGGGGCTAGAGGTCTATCCGGGACAGGGGGCTTTCGAGCAGTACTTC. Translation gives CASSLEGLEVYPGQGAFEQYF. The whole variable domain, filled in from reference TRBV7-2 and TRBJ2-7, reads GAGVSQSPSNKVTEKGKDVELRCDPISGHTALYWYRQSLGQGLEFLIYFQGNSAPDKSGLPSDRFSAERTGGSVSTLTIQRTQQEDSAVYLCASSLEGLEVYPGQGAFEQYFGPGTRLTVT.

Comments on this clonotype: A read error is likely here: a far larger clone is one base away. V is TRBV6-2 or TRBV6-3 and J is TRBJ2-7; no firm D call. Germline CDR1 is MNHEY and CDR2 is SVGEGT. V lost 5 bases, J lost 7 bases, and 18 bases lay in between. The CDR3 sequence is 14 residues long. CDR3 region: CASSELNKMEEQYF. CDR3 bases: TGTGCCAGCAGTGAACTAAACAAGATGGAAGAGCAGTACTTC.

This clonotype was found a few times. The chain links TRBV12-3 or TRBV12-4 to TRBJ2-6; D might be TRBD1 (5 bases). The CDR3 has 19 amino acids. V lost 3 bases and J lost 0, with 18 bases in between. CDR3 sequence reads: CASSFLWGLPRSGANVLTF. The DNA for the CDR3 is TGTGCCAGCAGTTTCTTATGGGGCCTCCCCCGCTCTGGGGCCAACGTCCTGACTTTC.

This clonotype has a count of ten or more. The V call is TRBV12-3 or TRBV12-4, the J call TRBJ1-1; 7 nucleotides agree with TRBD1. This CDR3 is built from 15 residues. V lost 6 bases to trimming and J lost 0 bases; unmatched junction nucleotides: 7. CDR3 nucleotides: TGTGCCAGCAGCTTAAGGGGACAGATGAACACTGAAGCTTTCTTT. It codes for CASSLRGQMNTEAFF.

The rearrangement uses TRBV27 and TRBJ1-4, with 9 bases fitting TRBD1. The CDR3 totals 16 residues. J gave up 7 bases and V 4 bases, and 10 bases lay outside the gene matches. Germline-derived CDR1 and CDR2 are MNHEY and SMNVEV (reference sequence). The CDR3: CASSSRDREGGEKLFF. The DNA of the CDR3 is TGTGCCAGCAGTTCCCGGGACAGGGAAGGGGGTGAAAAACTGTTTTTT.

This sequence joins TRBV20-1 and TRBJ2-7, with 15 positions matching TRBD2. V shed 2 bases, J shed 4 bases, and the junction held 12 bases outside the gene matches. Germline CDR1 reads DFQATT; CDR2 reads SNEGSKA (reference sequence). The CDR3 totals 18 residues. DNA for the CDR3: TGCAGTGCTAGAATTGGACTAGCGGGAGGGCCCTCCCCTTACGAGCAGTACTTC. As protein: CSARIGLAGGPSPYEQYF.

This clonotype was counted only a few times. The chain uses TRBV12-3 or TRBV12-4 and TRBJ2-5; 11 bases line up with TRBD2. The CDR3 is made up of 14 amino acids. The ends lost 5 bases at V and 5 bases at J; junction bases unmatched: 4. The CDR3 DNA follows: TGTGCCAGCAGTAGGTCTAGCGGGAGGGAGACCCAGTACTTC. Protein product: CASSRSSGRETQYF.

The gene calls are TRBV28 and TRBJ2-5; D is possibly TRBD1 (6 bases). Germline V gene data show CDR1 as MDHEN and CDR2 as SYDVKM. With 3 bases removed from V and 3 bases from J, the gap between germline ends came to 17 bases. CDR3 length: 16 amino acids. CDR3 sequence (DNA): TGTGCCAGCAGTTTCTGGGGACATTCGGATGAAGAGACCCAGTACTTC. Translating gives CASSFWGHSDEETQYF. Supplemented by reference TRBV28 and TRBJ2-5, the full variable domain reads DVKVTQSSRYLVKRTGEKVFLECVQDMDHENMFWYRQDPGLGLRLIYFSYDVKMKEKGDIPEGYSVSREKKERFSLILESASTNQTSMYLCASSFWGHSDEETQYFGPGTRLLVL.